Below are 8 T cell receptor beta chains sequenced from a single sample in a study of CD8+CD57+ T cells in acquired aplastic anemia. Researchers used genomic DNA as the template to profile TCR beta VDJ and CDR3. TCRdb reprocessed the reads via MiXCR and lists one record per CDR3 protein. The table records approximately 180,000 distinct CDR3 sequences, around 50% of them present only once. Patients who underwent sequencing had shown CD8+CD57+ cell expansion by flow cytometry. Input material: sorted CD4+, CD8+, or CD8+CD57+ T cells (not recorded which) from PBMCs. Receptors were obtained from a human donor with aplastic anemia.

This clonotype was seen repeatedly, ten times or more. This chain joins TRBV29-1 and TRBJ1-1; D unresolved. From germline, CDR1 is SQVTM and CDR2 ANQGSEA. The CDR3 is 13 amino acids. V was pared by 5 bases and J by 1 base, with 11 bases between. This CDR3 reads CSVKSARNTEAFF. CDR3 nucleotides: TGCAGCGTTAAATCGGCCCGGAACACTGAAGCTTTCTTT.

The V and J genes are TRBV19 and TRBJ2-2; no firm D call. Germline CDR1 LNHDA, CDR2 SQIVND (reference sequence). The CDR3 has 15 residues. The V end was cut by 3 bases, the J end by 1 base, with 9 bases between. CDR3 protein: CASSIRALNTGELFF. CDR3 in DNA: TGTGCCAGTAGTATCCGGGCCCTGAACACCGGGGAGCTGTTTTTT. The variable domain in full, with the rest retrieved from reference TRBV19 and TRBJ2-2, is DGGITQSPKYLFRKEGQNVTLSCEQNLNHDAMYWYRQDPGQGLRLIYYSQIVNDFQKGDIAEGYSVSREKKESFPLTVTSAQKNPTAFYLCASSIRALNTGELFFGEGSRLTVL.

This clonotype was picked up many times. This chain uses TRBV7-2 with TRBJ1-1, with D possibly being TRBD1 (6 bases). The germline gives CDR1 SGHTA, CDR2 FQGNSA. V was trimmed by 8 bases and J by 5 bases, leaving 21 bases between them. This CDR3 comprises 15 residues. The CDR3 loop reads CASELIGRGGTEAFF. CDR3 sequence (DNA): TGTGCCAGCGAGCTCATAGGCAGGGGAGGAACTGAAGCTTTCTTT.

The rearrangement links TRBV15 to TRBJ2-7; 10 positions match TRBD1. Germline CDR1 reads LNHNV; CDR2 reads YYDKDF (reference sequence). V was pared by 7 bases and J by 5 bases, with 5 bases of the junction left unmatched. The CDR3 loop spans 13 amino acids. This CDR3 reads CATTGQGTHEQYF. CDR3 DNA sequence: TGTGCCACCACGGGACAGGGGACTCACGAGCAGTACTTC.

CDR3 region: CSVPTRAGEQYF. CDR3 in DNA: TGCAGCGTTCCCACTAGAGCCGGCGAGCAGTACTTC. This chain joins TRBV29-1 and TRBJ2-7; TRBD2 is a possible D gene (5 bases). The CDR3 consists of 12 residues. Germline V gene data show CDR1 as SQVTM and CDR2 as ANQGSEA. Trimming removed 5 bases from V and 6 bases from J, with 14 bases in between.

A note on this clonotype: This clone may be a read error of a much larger clone one base away. Without the conserved terminal phenylalanine or tryptophan, this CDR3 likely stems from a read error. This chain links TRBV11-2 with TRBJ1-2; 9 bases fit TRBD1. CDR3 length equals 14 residues. Trimming took 3 bases from V and 6 from J; bases not matched to a gene: 5. The V gene's germline CDR1 is SGHAT and CDR2 FQNNGV. The CDR3 bases are TGTGCCAGCAGCTTCACAGGGGGCACGAATGGCTACACCCTC. Its translation: CASSFTGGTNGYTL.

The gene calls are TRBV20-1 and TRBJ2-7, with D perhaps TRBD2 (5 bases). The CDR3 spans 12 residues. Germline assignment: CDR1 DFQATT and CDR2 SNEGSKA (reference sequence). Trimming left V 6 bases short and J 6 bases short, with 15 bases between. CDR3 sequence reads: CSATDGGGEQYF. The CDR3, as DNA: TGCAGTGCCACGGACGGAGGTGGCGAGCAGTACTTC.

J is TRBJ1-1 and V is TRBV7-2; a weak D match, TRBD1 (6 bases). Trimming took off 0 bases at V and 5 bases at J, with 13 bases between the two ends. The CDR3 loop spans 15 amino acids. CDR1 is SGHTA, CDR2 FQGNSA, per germline. CDR3 region: CASSLAERQGTEAFF. DNA for the CDR3: TGTGCCAGCAGCTTAGCGGAGAGGCAGGGGACTGAAGCTTTCTTT.